This paragraph covers one TCR beta chain sequence. Antigen unknown. V shed 2 bases and J shed 1 base, with 6 bases lying between them. CDR3 length equals 14 residues. Per germline, CDR1 SGHNT and CDR2 YENEEA. Sequencing used immunoSEQ multiplex PCR; TCRdb keeps in-frame clones, though not all of them. The repertoire has about 130,000 clones, 70% to 90% of them found once; the top ten carry around 8.3%. This sample was taken from a study of T cell responses to AZD1222 COVID-19 vaccine. Study conclusions and caveats: Seropositive at baseline were only a handful of AZD1222 recipients. Females outnumbered males among donors, who were mostly white British; clonal diversity was possibly underestimated.

The chain uses TRBV11-3 and TRBJ2-1; D is unclear. The sample was peripheral blood, taken 28 days after the second dose of the MenACWY control vaccine. The source of this sequence is an adult who received the MenACWY meningococcal vaccine as a control. CDR3 nucleotides: TGTGCCAGCAGCTTATTGGGGTCCTACAATGAGCAGTTCTTC. It translates to CASSLLGSYNEQFF.